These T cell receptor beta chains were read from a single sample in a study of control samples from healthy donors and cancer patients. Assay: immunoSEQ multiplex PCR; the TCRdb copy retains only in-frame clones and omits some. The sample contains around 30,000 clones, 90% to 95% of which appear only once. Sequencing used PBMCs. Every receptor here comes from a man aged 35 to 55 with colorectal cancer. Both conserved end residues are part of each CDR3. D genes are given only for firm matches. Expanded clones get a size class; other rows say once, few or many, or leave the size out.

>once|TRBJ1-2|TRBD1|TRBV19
TGTGCCAGTAGTTCGACAGGGGTGAATGGCTACACCTTC
CASSSTGVNGYTF
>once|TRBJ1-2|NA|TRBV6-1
TGTGCCAGCAGTGAAACGGGGTTTGCTGGCTACACCTTC
CASSETGFAGYTF
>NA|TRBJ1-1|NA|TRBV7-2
TGTGCCAGCCGAAGACAGGAGAACACTGAAGCTTTCTTT
CASRRQENTEAFF
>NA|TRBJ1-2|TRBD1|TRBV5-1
TGCGCCAGCAGCTTACGGGGACAGGGCCATGGCTACACCTTC
CASSLRGQGHGYTF
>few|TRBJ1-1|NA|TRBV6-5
TGTGCCAGCAGGTCAAACACTGAAGCTTTCTTT
CASRSNTEAFF
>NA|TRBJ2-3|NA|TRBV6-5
TGTGCCAGCAGACGTACCCAGAGCACAGATACGCAGTATTTT
CASRRTQSTDTQYF
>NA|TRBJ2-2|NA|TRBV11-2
TGTGCCAGCAGCTTAGATATCGGGGAGCTGTTTTTT
CASSLDIGELFF
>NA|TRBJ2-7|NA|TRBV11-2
TGTGCCAGCAGCTTAAACTGGGCGGGGGCGTACGAGCAGTACTTC
CASSLNWAGAYEQYF
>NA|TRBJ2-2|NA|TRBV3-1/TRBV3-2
TGTGCCAGCAGTCCACTTGACACCGGGGAGCTGTTTTTT
CASSPLDTGELFF
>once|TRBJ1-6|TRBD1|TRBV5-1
TGCGCCAGCAGCTTGGCCCGAACAGGGGATTCACCCCTCCACTTT
CASSLARTGDSPLHF
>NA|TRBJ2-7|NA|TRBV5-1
TGCGCCAGCAGTTCCGCCTACGAGCAGTACTTC
CASSSAYEQYF
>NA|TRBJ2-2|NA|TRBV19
TGTGCCAGCCGGAACAGGGCCTCGAACACCGGGGAGCTGTTTTTT
CASRNRASNTGELFF
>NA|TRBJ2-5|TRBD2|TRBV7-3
TGTGCCAGCAGCCCAAAGGGGGTGAACCTAGCGGGGGGCTGGTACCAAGAGACCCAGTACTTC
CASSPKGVNLAGGWYQETQYF
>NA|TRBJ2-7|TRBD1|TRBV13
TGTGCCAGCAGCCCCCTTAGGGGGCCTTCCTACGAGCAGTACTTC
CASSPLRGPSYEQYF
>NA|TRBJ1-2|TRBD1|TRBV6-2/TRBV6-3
TGTGCCAGCAGTTACGGGGACAGACTTTACTATGGCTACACCTTC
CASSYGDRLYYGYTF
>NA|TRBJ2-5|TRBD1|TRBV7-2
TGTGCCAGCAGTTGGACAGGGGACCGGGAGACCCAGTACTTC
CASSWTGDRETQYF
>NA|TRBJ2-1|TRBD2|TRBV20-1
TGCAGTGCTAGTCCCAGGACTAGCGGGGTCTACAATGAGCAGTTCTTC
CSASPRTSGVYNEQFF